This T cell receptor (beta chain) was captured in a study of blood T cell repertoires in COVID-19. Looking at the study overall: PBMCs, B-cell-depleted T cells, or T cells were the source of the cDNA or gDNA that made up the material.

TCRdb's copy holds only in-frame clones and misses some; the assay was immunoSEQ multiplex PCR. The sample lists 60,000 to 75,000 clones; 82% were seen once. From germline, CDR1 is SGDLS and CDR2 YYNGEE. The CDR3 is 15 amino acids. The J segment lost 8 bases and the V segment lost 4 bases, leaving 13 bases of the junction unmatched. The chain is built from TRBV9 and TRBJ2-3; 7 positions agree with TRBD2. Sequenced material: peripheral blood. The TCR sequence derives from a human donor in a cohort sampled during active COVID-19. In DNA, the CDR3 is TGTGCCAGCAGCAGAGCGGGACCCGGTGGGGGTACGCAGTATTTT. The encoded protein is CASSRAGPGGGTQYF.